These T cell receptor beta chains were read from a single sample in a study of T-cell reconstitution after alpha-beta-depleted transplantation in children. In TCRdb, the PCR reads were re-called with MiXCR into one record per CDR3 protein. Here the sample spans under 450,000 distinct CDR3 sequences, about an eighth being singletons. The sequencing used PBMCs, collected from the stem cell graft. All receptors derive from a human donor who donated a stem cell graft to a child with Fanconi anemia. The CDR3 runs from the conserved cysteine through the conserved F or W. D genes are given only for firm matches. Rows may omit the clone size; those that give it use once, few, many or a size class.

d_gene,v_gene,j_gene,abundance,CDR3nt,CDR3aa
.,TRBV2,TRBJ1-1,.,TGTGCCAGCCGACTCCTGCAGAACACTGAAGCTTTCTTT,CASRLLQNTEAFF
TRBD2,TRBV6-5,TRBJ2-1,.,TGTGCCAGCAGGCTAAGCGGGAGCTCCTACAATGAGCAGTTCTTC,CASRLSGSSYNEQFF
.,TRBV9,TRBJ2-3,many,TGTGCCAGCAGCGTATCCAGCTTCGGCACAGATACGCAGTATTTT,CASSVSSFGTDTQYF
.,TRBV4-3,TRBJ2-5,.,TGCGCCAGCAGCCAAGCGACGACCGGAGGGGGCCTACAAGAGACCCAGTACTTC,CASSQATTGGGLQETQYF
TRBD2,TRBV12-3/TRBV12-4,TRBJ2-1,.,TGTGCCAGCAGCCTTAGCGGGCTGAGCTCCTACAATGAGCAGTTCTTC,CASSLSGLSSYNEQFF
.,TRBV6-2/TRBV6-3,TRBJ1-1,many,TGTGCCAGCAGTTACGATTTGGCCGTGGGGGGGAGCTGGAACACTGAAGCTTTCTTT,CASSYDLAVGGSWNTEAFF
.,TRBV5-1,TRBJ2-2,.,TGCGCCAGCAGCTTGGCCGCTGTCACCGGGGAGCTGTTTTTT,CASSLAAVTGELFF
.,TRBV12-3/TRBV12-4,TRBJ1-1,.,TGTGCCAGCAGAGGGGGGGTCCTTGTGAACACTGAAGCTTTCTTT,CASRGGVLVNTEAFF
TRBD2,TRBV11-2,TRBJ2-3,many,TGTGCCAGCAGCCTATCTCGGCTAGCGGGGATTAGCACAGATACGCAGTATTTT,CASSLSRLAGISTDTQYF
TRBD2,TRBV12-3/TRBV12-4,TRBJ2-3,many,TGTGCCAGCAGCCCTTTACTAGCGGGGGTCTCTAGCACAGATACGCAGTATTTT,CASSPLLAGVSSTDTQYF
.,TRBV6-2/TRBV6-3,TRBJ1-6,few,TGTGCCAGCAGTCCTCTCCTGACGCTCGCAGGCCCCCACTTT,CASSPLLTLAGPHF
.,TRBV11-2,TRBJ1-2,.,TGTGCCAGCAGCTCCCTCAGGCACTATGGCTACACCTTC,CASSSLRHYGYTF
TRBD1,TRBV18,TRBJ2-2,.,TGTGCCAGCTCACCGCCGGGACAGGGACTGACCGGGGAGCTGTTTTTT,CASSPPGQGLTGELFF
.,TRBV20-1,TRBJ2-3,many,TGCAGTGCTAGAGATCAGTTAAACACAGATACGCAGTATTTT,CSARDQLNTDTQYF
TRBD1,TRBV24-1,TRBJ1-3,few,TGTGCCACCAGACCCATCAGGGGGCCGGACACCATATATTTT,CATRPIRGPDTIYF
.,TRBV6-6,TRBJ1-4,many,TGTGCCAGCAGTTTTGTAAATGAAAAACTGTTTTTT,CASSFVNEKLFF
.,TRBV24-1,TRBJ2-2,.,TGTGCCACCAGTGATTTGGGGGGAGCAGGCGGAACCGGGGAGCTGTTTTTT,CATSDLGGAGGTGELFF
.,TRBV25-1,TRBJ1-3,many,TGTGCCAGCAGTGACCCGCCAAGGGTAAACACCATATATTTT,CASSDPPRVNTIYF
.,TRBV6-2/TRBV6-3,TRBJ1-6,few,TGTGCCAGCAGTCCCACGCGGATTCGGAATTCACCCCTCCACTTT,CASSPTRIRNSPLHF
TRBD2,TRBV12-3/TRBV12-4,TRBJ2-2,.,TGTGCCAGCAGCCGCTGGGGGGGTACCCGGGAGCTGTTTTTT,CASSRWGGTRELFF
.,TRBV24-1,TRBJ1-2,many,TGTGCCACCAGTGACTCCGTAGGGACCTCTTGGGACTATGGCTACACCTTC,CATSDSVGTSWDYGYTF
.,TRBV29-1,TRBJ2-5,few,TGCAGCGTTGTTTTAGTCGGGGTGGAGACCCAGTACTTC,CSVVLVGVETQYF
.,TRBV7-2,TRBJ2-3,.,TGTGCCAGCAGCTTAAGTTTAGCAGATACGCAGTATTTT,CASSLSLADTQYF
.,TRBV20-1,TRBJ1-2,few,TGCAGTGCTAGCAACCAGGCTTGGGGGGACTATGGCTACACCTTC,CSASNQAWGDYGYTF
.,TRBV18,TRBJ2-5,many,TGTGCCAGCTCACCAACGGGGGAGACCCAGTACTTC,CASSPTGETQYF
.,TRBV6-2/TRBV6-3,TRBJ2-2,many,TGTGCCAGCAGCCGCCAAGATTTCAACACCGGGGAGCTGTTTTTT,CASSRQDFNTGELFF
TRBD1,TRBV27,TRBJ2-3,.,TGTGCCAGCAGCTTCCAGGGACAGCCGTCGATAGATACGCAGTATTTT,CASSFQGQPSIDTQYF
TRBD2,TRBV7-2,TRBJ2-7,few,TGTGCCAGCAGCCTAGGGACTAGCGGTTCCTACGAGCAGTACTTC,CASSLGTSGSYEQYF
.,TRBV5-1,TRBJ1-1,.,TGCGCCAGCAGCAACCAGGGTGGGGTGGGCACTGAAGCTTTCTTT,CASSNQGGVGTEAFF
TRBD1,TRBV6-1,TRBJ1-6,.,TGTGCCAGCAGGGACAGGGCCTATAATTCACCCCTCCACTTT,CASRDRAYNSPLHF
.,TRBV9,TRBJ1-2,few,TGTGCCAGCAGCGTATCCGGGACACCTTATGGCTACACCTTC,CASSVSGTPYGYTF
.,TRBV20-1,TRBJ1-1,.,TGCAGTGCCAAATCGGGGCCCAGCGCTTTCTTT,CSAKSGPSAFF
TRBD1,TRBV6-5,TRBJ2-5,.,TGTGCCAGCATTCGAGACAGGGGAGTCTCTGAGACCCAGTACTTC,CASIRDRGVSETQYF
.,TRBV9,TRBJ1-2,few,TGTGCCAGCAGCGTAATGGGCCAGGGGAATGGCTACACCTTC,CASSVMGQGNGYTF
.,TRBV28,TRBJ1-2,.,TGTGCCAGCAATACAGGCTACGACTATGGCTACACCTTC,CASNTGYDYGYTF
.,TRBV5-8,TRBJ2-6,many,TGTGCCAGCAGCCCTCCGTTACCTGGGGCCAACGTCCTGACTTTC,CASSPPLPGANVLTF
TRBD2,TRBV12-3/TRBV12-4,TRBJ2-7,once,TGTGCCAGCAGCTATAGCGGGACCTCCTACGAGCAGTGCTTC,CASSYSGTSYEQCF
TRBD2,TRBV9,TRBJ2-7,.,TGTGCCAGCAGCCTCGGAGGGGAGGGCTACGTGCAGTACTTC,CASSLGGEGYVQYF
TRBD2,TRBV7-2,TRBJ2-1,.,TGTGCCAGCAGCTATCGGACTAGCGGGGACATGGAGCAGTTCTTC,CASSYRTSGDMEQFF
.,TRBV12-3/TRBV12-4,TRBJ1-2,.,TGTGCCAGCAGCCTACAGCTTAACTATGGCTACACCTTC,CASSLQLNYGYTF
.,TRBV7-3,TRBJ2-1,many,TGTGCCAGCAGCAGACGGGGGGAGGGGGGTGAGCAGTTCTTC,CASSRRGEGGEQFF
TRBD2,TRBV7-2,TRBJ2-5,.,TGTGCCAGCAGCTATAACGGGGGGGGCTACCAAGAGACCCAGTACTTC,CASSYNGGGYQETQYF
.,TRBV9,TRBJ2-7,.,TGTGCCAGCAGCCTCCGAGCCGACCCCAACCACGAGCAGTACTTC,CASSLRADPNHEQYF
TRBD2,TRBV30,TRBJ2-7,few,TGTGCCTGGAGTGTCGGACTAGCTAACGAGCAGTACTTC,CAWSVGLANEQYF
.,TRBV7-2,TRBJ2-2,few,TGTGCCAGCAGCTTTTCCAGCCGGTTAACCGGGGAGCTGTTTTTT,CASSFSSRLTGELFF
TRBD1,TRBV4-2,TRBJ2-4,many,TGTGCCAGCAGCCCAACCTTCCGGGACAGGGTAACCAAAAACATTCAGTACTTC,CASSPTFRDRVTKNIQYF
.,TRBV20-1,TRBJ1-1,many,TGCAGTGCTAGACCCGGGACGGTGAACACTGAAGCTTTCTTT,CSARPGTVNTEAFF
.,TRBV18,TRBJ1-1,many,TGTGCCAGCTCACCCTTGACGGATGGACTGAACACTGAAGCTTTCTTT,CASSPLTDGLNTEAFF
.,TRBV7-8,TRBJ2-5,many,TGTGCCAGCACCTTGCGACCATACGGGACCCAGTACTTC,CASTLRPYGTQYF
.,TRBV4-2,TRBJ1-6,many,TGTGCCAGCAGCCAAGAGGGGAGGGTGGGTGCCTATAATTCACCCCTCCACTTT,CASSQEGRVGAYNSPLHF
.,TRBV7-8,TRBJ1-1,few,TGTGCCAGCAGCCGACGGTCCGAAGGCCGCACTGAAGCTTTCTTT,CASSRRSEGRTEAFF
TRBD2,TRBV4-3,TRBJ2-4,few,TGCGCCAGCAGCCTAGAGGCCCGGGAGGGGGACATTCAGTACTTC,CASSLEAREGDIQYF
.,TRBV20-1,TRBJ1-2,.,TGCAGTGCGTCGCGGGGCCCCGATGGCTACACCTTC,CSASRGPDGYTF